The 8 T cell receptor beta chains presented below share a single source sample, sequenced in a study of blood T cell repertoires in COVID-19. Assay used: immunoSEQ multiplex PCR; TCRdb lists only in-frame clones, some missing. The sample yields some 370,000 clones, 75% to 90% seen once. Sequenced material: PBMCs or T cells enriched from blood (not recorded which). The receptors were sampled from a woman between 50 and 59 years old who had recovered from COVID-19.

J is TRBJ2-5 and V is TRBV4-1; D might be TRBD1 (5 bases). Trimming shortened V by 0 bases and J by 2 bases, and 16 bases separated the two germline ends. Germline loops: CDR1 MGHRA, CDR2 YSYEKL. The CDR3 is made up of 17 amino acids. The CDR3 sequence: CASSQEGHRLNQETQYF. For the CDR3, the DNA is TGCGCCAGCAGCCAAGAGGGGCACAGACTTAATCAAGAGACCCAGTACTTC.

The chain carries TRBV6-5 and TRBJ1-6; D is ambiguous. The CDR3 sequence is 13 residues long. CDR1 and CDR2 from the germline V gene are MNHEY and SVGAGI. V dropped 3 bases and J dropped 7 bases, with 7 bases sitting between them. The CDR3 here is CASSYFRNSPLHF. CDR3 in DNA: TGTGCCAGCAGTTATTTCAGGAATTCACCCCTCCACTTT.

In nucleotides, the CDR3 is TGTGCCAGCAGTGCTAGCTACGAGCAGTACTTC. This codes for CASSASYEQYF. The V and J genes are TRBV2 and TRBJ2-7, with D hard to call. Germline loops: CDR1 SNHLY, CDR2 FYNNEI. The CDR3 is made up of 11 amino acids. V was trimmed by 4 bases and J by 3 bases, leaving 4 bases between them.

This clone was detected only once. This chain joins TRBV10-3 and TRBJ2-5; 8 positions agree with TRBD2. Germline CDR1 and CDR2: ENHRY and SYGVKD. The V gene end was trimmed by 3 bases and the J gene end by 10 bases; junction bases not matched to a gene: 10. The CDR3 spans 14 residues. The CDR3 DNA is TGTGCCATCAGTGATAGCGGGAAATATAGGTTCCAGTACTTC. Translating it yields CAISDSGKYRFQYF.

CDR3 sequence: CASSISGINNSPLHF. In DNA form, the CDR3 reads TGTGCCAGTAGTATTTCGGGAATAAATAATTCACCCCTCCACTTT. This rearrangement joins TRBV19 to TRBJ1-6, with unresolved D. The germline CDR1 and CDR2 sequences are LNHDA and SQIVND (reference sequence). Trimming cost V 3 bases and J 5 bases, with 11 bases left between them. This CDR3 comprises 15 residues. The whole variable domain, remainder taken from reference TRBV19 and TRBJ1-6, is DGGITQSPKYLFRKEGQNVTLSCEQNLNHDAMYWYRQDPGQGLRLIYYSQIVNDFQKGDIAEGYSVSREKKESFPLTVTSAQKNPTAFYLCASSISGINNSPLHFGNGTRLTVT.

This chain connects TRBV15 to TRBJ1-1, with 8 bases lining up with TRBD1. Germline loops: CDR1 LNHNV, CDR2 YYDKDF (reference sequence). The CDR3 is made up of 14 amino acids. The V segment lost 5 bases and the J segment 0 bases; nucleotides outside the gene matches: 2. CDR3 residues: CATSGQGMNTEAFF. DNA for the CDR3: TGTGCCACCAGCGGACAGGGCATGAACACTGAAGCTTTCTTT.

The chain recombines TRBV11-2 with TRBJ2-2; TRBD2 agrees at 8 bases. This CDR3 has 15 amino acids. CDR1 is SGHAT and CDR2 is FQNNGV in the germline V gene. J lost 4 bases, V lost 4 bases, and 5 bases had no gene match. The CDR3 DNA is TGTGCCAGCAGCTCTTCGGGAGGGTCCACCGGGGAGCTGTTTTTT. As protein: CASSSSGGSTGELFF.

V gene TRBV7-9 combines with J gene TRBJ2-1; 7 nucleotides agree with TRBD1. CDR1 is SEHNR, CDR2 FQNEAQ, per germline (reference sequence). The length of the CDR3 is 14 residues. The J segment lost 4 bases and the V segment lost 5 bases, leaving 5 bases of the junction unmatched. CDR3 sequence: CASSDRAGYNEQFF. The CDR3, as DNA: TGTGCCAGCAGCGACAGGGCCGGGTACAATGAGCAGTTCTTC.